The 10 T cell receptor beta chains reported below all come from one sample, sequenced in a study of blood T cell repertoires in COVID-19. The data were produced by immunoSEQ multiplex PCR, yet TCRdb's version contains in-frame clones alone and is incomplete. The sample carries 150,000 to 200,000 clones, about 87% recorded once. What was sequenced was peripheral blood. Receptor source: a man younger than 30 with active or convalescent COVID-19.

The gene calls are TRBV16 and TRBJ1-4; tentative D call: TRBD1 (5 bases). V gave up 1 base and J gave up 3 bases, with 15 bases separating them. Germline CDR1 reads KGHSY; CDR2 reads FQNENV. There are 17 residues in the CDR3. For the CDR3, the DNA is TGTGCCAGCAGCCAATTGTTAGGGGCAGAGGCTAATGAAAAACTGTTTTTT. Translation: CASSQLLGAEANEKLFF.

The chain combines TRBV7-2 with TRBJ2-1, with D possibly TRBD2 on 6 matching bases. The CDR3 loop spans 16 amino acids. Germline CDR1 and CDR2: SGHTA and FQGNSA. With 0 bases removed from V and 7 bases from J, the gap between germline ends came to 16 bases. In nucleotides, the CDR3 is TGTGCCAGCAGCTTAGCTCTGCGGGGCCTTCGAAATGAGCAGTTCTTC. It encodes CASSLALRGLRNEQFF.

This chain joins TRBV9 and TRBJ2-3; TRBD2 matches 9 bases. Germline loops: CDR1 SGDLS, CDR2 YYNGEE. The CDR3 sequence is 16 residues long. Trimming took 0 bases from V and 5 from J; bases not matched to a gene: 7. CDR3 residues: CASSVEAGGLIDTQYF. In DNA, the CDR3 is TGTGCCAGCAGCGTAGAGGCGGGAGGGCTTATAGATACGCAGTATTTT. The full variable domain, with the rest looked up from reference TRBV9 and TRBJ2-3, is DSGVTQTPKHLITATGQRVTLRCSPRSGDLSVYWYQQSLDQGLQFLIQYYNGEERAKGNILERFSAQQFPDLHSELNLSSLELGDSALYFCASSVEAGGLIDTQYFGPGTRLTVL.

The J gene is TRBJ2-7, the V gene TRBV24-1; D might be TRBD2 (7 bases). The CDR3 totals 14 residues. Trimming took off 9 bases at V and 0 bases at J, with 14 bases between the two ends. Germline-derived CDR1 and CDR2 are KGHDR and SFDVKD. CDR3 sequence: CATPERGGSYEQYV. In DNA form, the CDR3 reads TGTGCCACCCCTGAGAGGGGGGGCTCCTACGAGCAGTACGTC.

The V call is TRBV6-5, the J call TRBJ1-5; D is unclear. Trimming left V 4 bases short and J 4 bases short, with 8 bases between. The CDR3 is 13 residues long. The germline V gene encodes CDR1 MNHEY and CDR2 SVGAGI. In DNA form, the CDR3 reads TGTGCCAGCAGTTCCTTGAGGAATCAGCCCCAGCATTTT. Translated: CASSSLRNQPQHF.

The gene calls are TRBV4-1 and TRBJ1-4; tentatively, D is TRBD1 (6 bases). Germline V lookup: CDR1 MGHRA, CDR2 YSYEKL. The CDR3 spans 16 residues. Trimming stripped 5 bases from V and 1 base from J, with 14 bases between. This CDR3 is CASSKKPRGTNEKLFF. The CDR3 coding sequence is TGCGCCAGCAGCAAAAAACCCAGGGGAACTAATGAAAAACTGTTTTTT.

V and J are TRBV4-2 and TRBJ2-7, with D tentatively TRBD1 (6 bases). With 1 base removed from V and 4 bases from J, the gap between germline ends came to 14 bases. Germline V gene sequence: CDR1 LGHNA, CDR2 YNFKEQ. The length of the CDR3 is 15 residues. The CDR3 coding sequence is TGTGCCAGCAGCCAAGCTCTAGTCGGGACATACGAGCAGTACTTC. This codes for CASSQALVGTYEQYF.

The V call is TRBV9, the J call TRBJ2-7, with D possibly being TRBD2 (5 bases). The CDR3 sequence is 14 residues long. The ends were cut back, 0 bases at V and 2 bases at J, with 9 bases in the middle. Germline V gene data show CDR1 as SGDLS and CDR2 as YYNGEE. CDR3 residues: CASSVGLGTYEQYF. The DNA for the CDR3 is TGTGCCAGCAGCGTAGGTCTCGGGACCTACGAGCAGTACTTC.

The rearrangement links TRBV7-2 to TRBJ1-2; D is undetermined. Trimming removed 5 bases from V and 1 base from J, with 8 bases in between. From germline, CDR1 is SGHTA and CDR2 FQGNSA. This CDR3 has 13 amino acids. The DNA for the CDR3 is TGTGCCAGCAGCCCGGGGTTTAACTATGGCTACACCTTC. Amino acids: CASSPGFNYGYTF.

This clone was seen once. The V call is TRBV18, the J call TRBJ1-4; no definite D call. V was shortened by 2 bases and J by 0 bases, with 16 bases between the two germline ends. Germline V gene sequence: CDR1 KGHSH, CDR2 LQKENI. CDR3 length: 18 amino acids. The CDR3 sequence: CASSPTSKGATTNEKLFF. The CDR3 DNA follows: TGTGCCAGCTCACCAACTTCTAAAGGAGCAACAACTAATGAAAAACTGTTTTTT. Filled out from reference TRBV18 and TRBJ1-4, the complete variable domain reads NAGVMQNPRHLVRRRGQEARLRCSPMKGHSHVYWYRQLPEEGLKFMVYLQKENIIDESGMPKERFSAEFPKEGPSILRIQQVVRGDSAAYFCASSPTSKGATTNEKLFFGSGTQLSVL.